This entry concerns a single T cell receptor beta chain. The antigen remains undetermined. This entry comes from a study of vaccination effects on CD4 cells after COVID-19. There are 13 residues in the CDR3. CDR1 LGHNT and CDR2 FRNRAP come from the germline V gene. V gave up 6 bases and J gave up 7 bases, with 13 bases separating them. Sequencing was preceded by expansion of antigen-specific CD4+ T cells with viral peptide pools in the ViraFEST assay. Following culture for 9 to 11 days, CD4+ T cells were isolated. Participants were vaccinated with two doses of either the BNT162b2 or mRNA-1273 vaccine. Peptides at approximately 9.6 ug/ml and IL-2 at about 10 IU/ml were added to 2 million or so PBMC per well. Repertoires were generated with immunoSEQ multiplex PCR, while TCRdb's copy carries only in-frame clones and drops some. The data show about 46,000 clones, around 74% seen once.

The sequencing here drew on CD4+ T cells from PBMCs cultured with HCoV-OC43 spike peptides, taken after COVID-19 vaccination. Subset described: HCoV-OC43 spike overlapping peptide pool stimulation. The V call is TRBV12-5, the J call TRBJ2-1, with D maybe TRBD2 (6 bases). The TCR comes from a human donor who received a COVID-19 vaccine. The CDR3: CASGVGLLNEQFF. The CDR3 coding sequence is TGTGCTAGTGGCGTGGGACTTCTGAATGAGCAGTTCTTC.